The next 2 T cell receptor beta chains were all read from a single sample in a study of shared clonotypes between healthy human individuals. Profiled with immunoSEQ multiplex PCR; TCRdb holds only in-frame clones, not every one. The sample contains over a million clones, roughly 95% of which appear only once. The sample was naive CD4+ T cells sorted from blood. The subset: CD45RA+ positively selected. These receptors all stem from a man aged 25-45 years in good health.

Concerning this clone itself: This sample includes further DNA sequences coding for the same CDR3. The chain is built from TRBV9 and TRBJ2-3, with D unclear. CDR1 and CDR2 from the germline V gene are SGDLS and YYNGEE. The CDR3 has 13 amino acids. Trimming shortened V by 0 bases and J by 6 bases, and 8 bases separated the two germline ends. CDR3 bases: TGTGCCAGCAGCGTAGCGTCGGGCGATACGCAGTATTTT. Encoded protein: CASSVASGDTQYF.

V and J are TRBV4-2 and TRBJ2-1, with 10 bases identical to TRBD2. Germline values: CDR1 LGHNA, CDR2 YNFKEQ. This CDR3 is 17 amino acids long. V shed 0 bases, J shed 10 bases, and the junction held 12 bases outside the gene matches. For the CDR3, the DNA is TGTGCCAGCAGCCAAGAGAGATCGAGCGGGAGGGGCGACGAGCAGTTCTTC. Amino acids: CASSQERSSGRGDEQFF.